This T cell receptor (beta chain) was observed in a study of identical twins. Study conclusions and caveats: The same donors were not followed; conclusions instead depended on cross-sectional statistical analysis.

Template switching added a universal primer site, and cDNA bore unique molecular identifiers. TCRdb itself ran the 5' RACE reads through MiXCR, one entry per CDR3 protein. The profile shows hundreds of thousands of distinct CDR3 sequences, approximately 6.1% of them singletons. The CDR3 sequence is 14 residues long. Looked up from germline, CDR1 is SGHKS and CDR2 is YYEKEE (reference sequence). V lost 1 base and J lost 2, with 9 bases in between. The sample holds many counts of this clonotype. The antigen remains undetermined. The receptor's source is a man aged 18 to 30 in good health. Sequencing input: naive T cells sorted from blood. The chain joins TRBV5-5 to TRBJ2-5, with D tentatively TRBD1 or TRBD2 (5 bases each). The CDR3 nucleotides are TGTGCCAGCAGCTTGACGGGGCTGCAAGAGACCCAGTACTTC. This encodes CASSLTGLQETQYF.